The subject of this entry is one T cell receptor (beta chain). What it binds is not known. The data are from a study of naive and memory T cell subsets. Cells stained for CD3, CD4, CD8, CD45RA, CD27 and viability were sorted into four CD45RA/CD27 subsets. Study-level points and caveats: A clonotype means one alpha or beta sequence, not an alpha/beta pair. Naive repertoires, especially CD8, held a few larger clonotypes, possibly memory cells re-expressing CD45RA.

Two oligonucleotides, mixed equimolar, formed the beta constant-region primer covering TRBC1 and TRBC2. Ligated cDNA was amplified by four rounds of PCR with nested alpha and beta constant-region primers and SP2. A 12-nucleotide UMI and the SP2 primer were added to the cDNA 3' end by oligonucleotide ligation. Via MiXCR, TCRdb re-called the UMI-ligation and nested PCR reads, giving one row per CDR3 protein. The sample yields about 160,000 distinct CDR3 sequences, 22% seen once. The J segment lost 4 bases and the V segment lost 0 bases, leaving 6 bases of the junction unmatched. This CDR3 contains 18 residues. Germline CDR1 is SGHRS and CDR2 is YFSETQ.

Sequenced input: naive CD4+ T cells from blood. This receptor was obtained from a human donor in good health. V and J are TRBV5-1 and TRBJ2-1; 14 bases agree with TRBD2. The CDR3 protein is CASSLATSGRAGYNEQFF. Here the CDR3 DNA reads TGCGCCAGCAGCTTGGCGACTAGCGGGAGGGCCGGGTACAATGAGCAGTTCTTC.